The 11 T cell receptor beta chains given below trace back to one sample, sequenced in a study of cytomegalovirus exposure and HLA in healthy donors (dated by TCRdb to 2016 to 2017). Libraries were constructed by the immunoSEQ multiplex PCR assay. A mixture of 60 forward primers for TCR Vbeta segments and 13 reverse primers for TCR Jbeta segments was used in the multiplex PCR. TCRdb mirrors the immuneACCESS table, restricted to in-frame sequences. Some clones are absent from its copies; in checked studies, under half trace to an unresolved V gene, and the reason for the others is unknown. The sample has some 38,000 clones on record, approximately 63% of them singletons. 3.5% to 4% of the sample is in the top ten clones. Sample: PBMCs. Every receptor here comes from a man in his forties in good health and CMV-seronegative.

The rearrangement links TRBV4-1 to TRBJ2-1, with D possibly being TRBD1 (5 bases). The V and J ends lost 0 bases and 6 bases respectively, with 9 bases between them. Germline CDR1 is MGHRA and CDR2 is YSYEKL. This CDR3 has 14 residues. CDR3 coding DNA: TGCGCCAGCAGCCAAGAGCCAGGGCTCAATGAGCAGTTCTTC. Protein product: CASSQEPGLNEQFF.

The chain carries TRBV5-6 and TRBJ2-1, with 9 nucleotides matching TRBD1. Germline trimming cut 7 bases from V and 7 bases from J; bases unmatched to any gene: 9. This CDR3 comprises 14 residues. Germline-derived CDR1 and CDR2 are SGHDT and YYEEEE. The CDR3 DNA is TGTGCCAGCCACCGGGACAGGGTTCCGAATGAGCAGTTCTTC. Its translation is CASHRDRVPNEQFF. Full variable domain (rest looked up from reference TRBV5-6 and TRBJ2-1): DAGVTQSPTHLIKTRGQQVTLRCSPKSGHDTVSWYQQALGQGPQFIFQYYEEEERQRGNFPDRFSGHQFPNYSSELNVNALLLGDSALYLCASHRDRVPNEQFFGPGTRLTVL.

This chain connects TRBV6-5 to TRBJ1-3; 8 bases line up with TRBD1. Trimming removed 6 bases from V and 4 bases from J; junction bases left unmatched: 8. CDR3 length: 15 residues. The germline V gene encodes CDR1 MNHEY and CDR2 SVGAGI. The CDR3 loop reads CASSRGQVSGNTIYF. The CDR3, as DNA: TGTGCCAGCAGCCGGGGACAGGTATCCGGAAACACCATATATTTT.

In DNA, the CDR3 is TGTGCCAGCAGCTTAGCTCTAGCGGGTGACTCCTACGAGCAGTACTTC. Protein product: CASSLALAGDSYEQYF. The rearrangement links TRBV11-2 to TRBJ2-7; TRBD2 aligns across 8 bases. V dropped 1 base and J dropped 0; count of bases not matched to a gene: 5. This CDR3 comprises 16 residues. Germline values: CDR1 SGHAT, CDR2 FQNNGV.

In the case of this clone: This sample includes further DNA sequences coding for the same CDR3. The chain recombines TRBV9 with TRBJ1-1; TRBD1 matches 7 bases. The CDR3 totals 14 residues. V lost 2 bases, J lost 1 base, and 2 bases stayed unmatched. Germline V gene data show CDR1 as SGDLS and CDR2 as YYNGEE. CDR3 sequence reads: CASSVGTANTEAFF. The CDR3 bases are TGTGCCAGCAGCGTGGGGACAGCGAACACTGAAGCTTTCTTT.

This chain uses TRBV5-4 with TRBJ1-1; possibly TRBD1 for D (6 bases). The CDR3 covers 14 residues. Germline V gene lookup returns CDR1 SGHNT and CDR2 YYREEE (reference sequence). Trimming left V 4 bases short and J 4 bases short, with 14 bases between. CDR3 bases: TGTGCCAGCAGCCTCCGGGAGGGGGGCACTGAAGCTTTCTTT. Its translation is CASSLREGGTEAFF.

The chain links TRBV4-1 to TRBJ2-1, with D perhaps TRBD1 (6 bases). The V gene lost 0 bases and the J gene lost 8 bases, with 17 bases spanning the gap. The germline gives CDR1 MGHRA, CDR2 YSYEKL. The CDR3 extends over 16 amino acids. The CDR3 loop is CASSQDRWGRRDEQFF. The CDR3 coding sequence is TGCGCCAGCAGCCAAGATCGGTGGGGGCGTCGAGATGAGCAGTTCTTC.

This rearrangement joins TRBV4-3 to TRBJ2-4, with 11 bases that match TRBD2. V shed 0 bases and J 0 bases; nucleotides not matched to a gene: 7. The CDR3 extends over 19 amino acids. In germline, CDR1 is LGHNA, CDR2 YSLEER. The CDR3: CASSQEFLAGGVAKNIQYF. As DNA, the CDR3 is TGCGCCAGCAGCCAAGAATTCCTAGCGGGGGGAGTAGCCAAAAACATTCAGTACTTC.

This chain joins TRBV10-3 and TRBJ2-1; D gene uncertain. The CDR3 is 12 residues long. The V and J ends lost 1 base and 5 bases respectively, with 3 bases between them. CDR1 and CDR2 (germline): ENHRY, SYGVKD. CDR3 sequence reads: CAISEFNNEQFF. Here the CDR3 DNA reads TGTGCCATCAGTGAGTTTAACAATGAGCAGTTCTTC.

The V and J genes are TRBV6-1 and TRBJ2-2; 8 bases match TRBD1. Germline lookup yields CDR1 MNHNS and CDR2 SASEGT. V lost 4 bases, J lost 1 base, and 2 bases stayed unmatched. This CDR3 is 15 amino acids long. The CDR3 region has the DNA TGTGCCAGCAGTGTCGGGACAGGGAACACCGGGGAGCTGTTTTTT. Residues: CASSVGTGNTGELFF.

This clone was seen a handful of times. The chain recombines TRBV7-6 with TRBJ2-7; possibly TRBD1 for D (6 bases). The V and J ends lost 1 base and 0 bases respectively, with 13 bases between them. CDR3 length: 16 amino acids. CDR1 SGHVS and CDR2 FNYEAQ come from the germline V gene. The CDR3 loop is CASSLGVQGSSYEQYF. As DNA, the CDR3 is TGTGCCAGCAGCTTAGGGGTCCAGGGGAGCTCCTACGAGCAGTACTTC.